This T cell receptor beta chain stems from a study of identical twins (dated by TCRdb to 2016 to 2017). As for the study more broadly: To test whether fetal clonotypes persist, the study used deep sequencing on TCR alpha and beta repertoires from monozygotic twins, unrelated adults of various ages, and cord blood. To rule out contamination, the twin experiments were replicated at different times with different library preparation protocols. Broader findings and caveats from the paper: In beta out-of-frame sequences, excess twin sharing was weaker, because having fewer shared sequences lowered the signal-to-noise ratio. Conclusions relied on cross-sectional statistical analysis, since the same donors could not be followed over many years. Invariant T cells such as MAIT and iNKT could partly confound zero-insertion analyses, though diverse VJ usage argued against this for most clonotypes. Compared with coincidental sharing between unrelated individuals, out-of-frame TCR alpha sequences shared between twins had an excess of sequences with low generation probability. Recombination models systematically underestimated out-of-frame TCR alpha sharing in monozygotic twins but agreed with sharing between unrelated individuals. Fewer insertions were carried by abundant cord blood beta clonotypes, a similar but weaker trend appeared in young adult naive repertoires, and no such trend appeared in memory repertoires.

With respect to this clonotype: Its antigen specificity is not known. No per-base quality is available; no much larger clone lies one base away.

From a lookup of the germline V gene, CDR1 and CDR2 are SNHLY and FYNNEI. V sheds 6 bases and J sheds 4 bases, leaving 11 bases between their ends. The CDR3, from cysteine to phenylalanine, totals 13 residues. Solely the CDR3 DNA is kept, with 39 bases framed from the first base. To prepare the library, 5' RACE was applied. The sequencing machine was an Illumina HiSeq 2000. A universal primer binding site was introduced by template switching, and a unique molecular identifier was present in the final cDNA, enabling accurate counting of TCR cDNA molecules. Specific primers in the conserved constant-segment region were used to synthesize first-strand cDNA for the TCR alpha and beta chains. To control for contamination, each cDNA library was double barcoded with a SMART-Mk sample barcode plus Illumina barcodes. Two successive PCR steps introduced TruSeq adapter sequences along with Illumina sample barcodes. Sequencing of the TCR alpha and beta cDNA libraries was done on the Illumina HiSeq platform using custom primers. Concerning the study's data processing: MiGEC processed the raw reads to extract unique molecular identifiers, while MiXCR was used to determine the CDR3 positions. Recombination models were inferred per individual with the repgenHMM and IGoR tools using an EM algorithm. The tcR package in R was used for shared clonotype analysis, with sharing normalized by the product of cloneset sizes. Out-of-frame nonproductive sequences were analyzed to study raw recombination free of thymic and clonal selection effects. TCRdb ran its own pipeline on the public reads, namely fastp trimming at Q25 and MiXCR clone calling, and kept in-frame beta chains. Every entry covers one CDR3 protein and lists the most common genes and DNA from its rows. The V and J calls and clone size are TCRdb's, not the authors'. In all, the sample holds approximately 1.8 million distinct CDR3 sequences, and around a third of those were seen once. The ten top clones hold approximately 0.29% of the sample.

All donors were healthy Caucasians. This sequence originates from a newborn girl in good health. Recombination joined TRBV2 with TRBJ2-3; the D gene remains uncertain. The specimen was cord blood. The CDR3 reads CASSQTTPDTQYF. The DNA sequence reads TGTGCCAGCAGCCAAACCACTCCAGATACGCAGTATTTT.